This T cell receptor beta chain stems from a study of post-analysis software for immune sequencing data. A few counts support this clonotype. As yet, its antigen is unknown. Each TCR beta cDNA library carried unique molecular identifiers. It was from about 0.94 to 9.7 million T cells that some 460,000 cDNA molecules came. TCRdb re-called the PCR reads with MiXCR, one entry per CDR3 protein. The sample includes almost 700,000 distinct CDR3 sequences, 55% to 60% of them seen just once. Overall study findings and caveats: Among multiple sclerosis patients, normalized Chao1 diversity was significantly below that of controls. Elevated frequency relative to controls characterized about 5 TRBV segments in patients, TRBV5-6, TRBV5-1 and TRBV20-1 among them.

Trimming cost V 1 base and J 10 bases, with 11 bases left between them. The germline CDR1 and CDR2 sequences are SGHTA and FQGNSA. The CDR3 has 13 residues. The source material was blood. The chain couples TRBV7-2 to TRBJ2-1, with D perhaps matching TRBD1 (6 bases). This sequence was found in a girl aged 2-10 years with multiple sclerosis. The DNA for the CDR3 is TGTGCCAGCAGCTTAGTGGACAGCAAGGAGCAGTTCTTC. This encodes CASSLVDSKEQFF.